This T cell receptor (beta chain) was obtained from a study of cytotoxic CD8 clonotypes in ibrutinib-treated CLL (dated by TCRdb to the early 2020s). Broadly, across the study: In this cohort, about 15 patients were treatment-naive and about a dozen were relapsed/refractory, while some 18 had unmutated IGHV. On average, each sample had approximately 260,000 productive templates and more than 75,000 productive rearrangements. Cryopreserved peripheral blood mononuclear cells were obtained before treatment, at response, and at either sustained remission or disease progression. Of the roughly 86 participants in the trial, roughly 26 had longitudinal samples available. The response samples were drawn at a median of roughly twelve months into treatment, with a range of about 6 to 36 months. Partial responses were observed in roughly 25 patients and complete responses in 2; after a median follow-up of 68 months, remission was maintained in approximately 14 patients and progression was observed in 12. Patients were still on ibrutinib when every remission and progressive disease sample was collected.

V has 4 bases trimmed and J has 4 bases trimmed; junction bases matching no gene number 7. The CDR3 covers 16 residues, taking in both the cysteine and the phenylalanine. Only the CDR3 DNA stays, 48 bases, in frame from base 1. The germline V gene sets CDR1 to SGHVS and CDR2 to FNYEAQ. The investigation overall reported the following: Public clonotypes were found to be uncommon and were observed to contract or remain stable during treatment; the increase in clonality was shown to reflect expansion of private clonotypes at ibrutinib response. Baseline clonality exceeded that of age-matched healthy donors and correlated strongly with circulating CD8+ T-cell counts. At ibrutinib response clonality went up, during sustained remission it held steady, and at progression it dropped back toward baseline. Sampling times were not matched between sustained-remission and progressing patients, and lymph node repertoires were not studied.

About this clone itself: Its target antigen remains unknown. Base qualities are not recorded, but no much larger clone differs from it by a single base.

The time point label here, explained by the study, means: 20 to 25 months on ibrutinib. For TCR beta library preparation, 2 to 2.5 micrograms of genomic DNA were isolated from cryopreserved PBMCs. Longitudinal blood samples from CLL patients receiving ibrutinib monotherapy were subjected to high-throughput TCR beta sequencing. The patients took part in an open-label, single-center phase 2 trial of ibrutinib monotherapy. A MiSeq instrument was used for deep resolution sequencing, which targeted depths ranging from 1 in 1 million up to 1 in 200,000 T cells, with coverage averaging 10x for each clonotype. TCR beta libraries were generated with the immunoSEQ hsTCRB Kit. As for how the authors treated the data: The data were analyzed with ImmunoSEQ Analyzer and ImmunoSEQ Data Assistant, and V, D and J gene assignments followed IMGT definitions. Clonality, with values ranging from 0 to 1, was calculated as one minus the normalized Shannon entropy of productive rearrangement frequencies. Public clonotype analysis was restricted to overrepresented clonotypes comprising at least 0.05% of each patient's repertoire. Thirteen age-matched healthy donor repertoires from immuneACCESS served as clonality controls. As stored in TCRdb, this immuneACCESS dataset retains in-frame rearrangements with V and J assigned. A fraction of the clones does not appear; measured against another copy, unresolved V genes explain less than half of the discrepancy, and the remainder lacks a known reason. Clone size and V and J calls were adopted from that table, with D and trimming inferred from the DNA. For this sample there are about 120,000 clones; 58% appear just once. The ten top clones hold about 40% of the sample.

The receptor comes from a human donor with chronic lymphocytic leukemia. The chain uses TRBV7-6 and TRBJ2-2; 9 bases in the junction line up with TRBD1. The source material was PBMCs, sampled after 24 months of ibrutinib treatment. The nucleotide sequence is TGTGCCAGCAGCTCCCCGGGACAGGGAGGCACCGGGGAGCTGTTTTTT. Translation gives CASSSPGQGGTGELFF.